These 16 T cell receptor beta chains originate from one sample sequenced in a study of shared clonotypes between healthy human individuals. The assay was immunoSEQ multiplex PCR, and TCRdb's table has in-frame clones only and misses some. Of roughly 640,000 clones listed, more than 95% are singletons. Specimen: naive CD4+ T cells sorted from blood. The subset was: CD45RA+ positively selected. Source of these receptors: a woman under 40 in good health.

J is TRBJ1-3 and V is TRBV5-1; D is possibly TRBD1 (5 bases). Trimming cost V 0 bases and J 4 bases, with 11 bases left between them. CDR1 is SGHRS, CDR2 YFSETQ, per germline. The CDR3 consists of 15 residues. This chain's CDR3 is CASSLGLGLGNTIYF. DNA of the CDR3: TGCGCCAGCAGCTTGGGTCTGGGGCTAGGAAACACCATATATTTT.

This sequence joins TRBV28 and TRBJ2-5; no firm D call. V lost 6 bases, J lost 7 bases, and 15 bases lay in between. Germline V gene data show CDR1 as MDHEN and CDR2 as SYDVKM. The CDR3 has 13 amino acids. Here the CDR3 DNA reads TGTGCCAGCAGACGACAAGAAACCGGGACCCAGTACTTC. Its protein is CASRRQETGTQYF.

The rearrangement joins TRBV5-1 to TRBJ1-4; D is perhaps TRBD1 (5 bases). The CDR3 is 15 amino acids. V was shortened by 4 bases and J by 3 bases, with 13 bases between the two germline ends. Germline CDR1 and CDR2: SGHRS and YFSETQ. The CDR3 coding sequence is TGCGCCAGCAGCGCGCAAGGGGCGTCTAATGAAAAACTGTTTTTT. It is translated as CASSAQGASNEKLFF.

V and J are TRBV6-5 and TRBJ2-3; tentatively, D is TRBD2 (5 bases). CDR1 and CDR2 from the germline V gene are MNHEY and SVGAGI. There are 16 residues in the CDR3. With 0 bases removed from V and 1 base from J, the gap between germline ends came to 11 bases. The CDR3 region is CASSYSLGKGTDTQYF. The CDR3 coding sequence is TGTGCCAGCAGTTACTCACTAGGCAAGGGCACAGATACGCAGTATTTT.

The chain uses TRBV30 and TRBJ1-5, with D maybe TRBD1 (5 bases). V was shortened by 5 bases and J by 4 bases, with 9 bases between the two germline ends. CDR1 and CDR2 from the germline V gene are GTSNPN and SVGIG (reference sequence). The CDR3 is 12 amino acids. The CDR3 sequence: CAWGGENQPQHF. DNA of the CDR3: TGTGCCTGGGGGGGGGAAAATCAGCCCCAGCATTTT.

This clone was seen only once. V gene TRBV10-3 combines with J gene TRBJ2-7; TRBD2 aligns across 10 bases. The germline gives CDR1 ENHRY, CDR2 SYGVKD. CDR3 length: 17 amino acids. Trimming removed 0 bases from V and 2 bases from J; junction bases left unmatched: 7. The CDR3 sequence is CAISESTSGINPYEQYF. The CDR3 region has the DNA TGTGCCATCAGTGAGTCTACTAGCGGGATTAACCCCTACGAGCAGTACTTC.

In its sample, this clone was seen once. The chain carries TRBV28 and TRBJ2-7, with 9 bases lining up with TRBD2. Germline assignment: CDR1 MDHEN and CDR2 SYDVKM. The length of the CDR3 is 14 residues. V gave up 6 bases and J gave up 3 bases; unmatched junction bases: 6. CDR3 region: CASREREEYYEQYF. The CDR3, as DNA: TGTGCCAGCAGAGAGCGGGAGGAATACTACGAGCAGTACTTC. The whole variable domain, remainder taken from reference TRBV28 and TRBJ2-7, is DVKVTQSSRYLVKRTGEKVFLECVQDMDHENMFWYRQDPGLGLRLIYFSYDVKMKEKGDIPEGYSVSREKKERFSLILESASTNQTSMYLCASREREEYYEQYFGPGTRLTVT.

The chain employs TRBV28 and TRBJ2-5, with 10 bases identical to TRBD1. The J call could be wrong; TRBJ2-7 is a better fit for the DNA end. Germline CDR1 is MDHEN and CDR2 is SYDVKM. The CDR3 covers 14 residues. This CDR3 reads CASEPGQGHYEQYF. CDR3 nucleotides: TGTGCCAGCGAGCCGGGACAGGGGCACTACGAGCAGTACTTC.

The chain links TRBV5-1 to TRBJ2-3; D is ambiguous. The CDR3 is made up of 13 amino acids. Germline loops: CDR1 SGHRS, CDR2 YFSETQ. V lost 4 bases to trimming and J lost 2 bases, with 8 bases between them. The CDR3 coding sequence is TGCGCCAGCAGCGTCGCCTACACAGATACGCAGTATTTT. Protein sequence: CASSVAYTDTQYF.

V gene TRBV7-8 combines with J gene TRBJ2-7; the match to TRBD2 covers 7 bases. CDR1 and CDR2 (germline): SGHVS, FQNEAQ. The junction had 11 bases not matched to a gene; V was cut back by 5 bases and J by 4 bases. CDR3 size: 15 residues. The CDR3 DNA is TGTGCCAGCAGCCGGAGGTCGCTAGCGGATTACGAGCAGTACTTC. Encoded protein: CASSRRSLADYEQYF. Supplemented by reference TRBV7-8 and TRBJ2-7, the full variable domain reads GAGVSQSPRYKVAKRGQDVALRCDPISGHVSLFWYQQALGQGPEFLTYFQNEAQLDKSGLPSDRFFAERPEGSVSTLKIQRTQQEDSAVYLCASSRRSLADYEQYFGPGTRLTVT.

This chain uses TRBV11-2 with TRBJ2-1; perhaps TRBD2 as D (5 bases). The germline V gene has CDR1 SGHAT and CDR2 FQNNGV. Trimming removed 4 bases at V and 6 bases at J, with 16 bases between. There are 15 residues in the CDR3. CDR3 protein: CASSSDRLATNEQFF. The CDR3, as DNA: TGTGCCAGCAGCTCCGACCGGCTAGCTACCAATGAGCAGTTCTTC.

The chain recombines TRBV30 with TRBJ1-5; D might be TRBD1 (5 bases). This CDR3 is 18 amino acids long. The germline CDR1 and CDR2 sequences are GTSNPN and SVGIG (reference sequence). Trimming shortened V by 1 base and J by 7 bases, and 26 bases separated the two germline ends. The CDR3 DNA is TGTGCCTGGAGTGCTATGGGGGGAAAGTCCGGTTTCGGGCAGCCCCAGCATTTT. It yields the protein CAWSAMGGKSGFGQPQHF.

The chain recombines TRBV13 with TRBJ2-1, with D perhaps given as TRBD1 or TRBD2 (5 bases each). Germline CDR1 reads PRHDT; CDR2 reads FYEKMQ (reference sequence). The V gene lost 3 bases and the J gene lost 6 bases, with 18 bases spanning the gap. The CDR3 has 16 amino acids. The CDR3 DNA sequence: TGTGCCAGCAGCTTGCCCTCGGGACCTAGGGGCAATGAGCAGTTCTTC. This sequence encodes CASSLPSGPRGNEQFF.

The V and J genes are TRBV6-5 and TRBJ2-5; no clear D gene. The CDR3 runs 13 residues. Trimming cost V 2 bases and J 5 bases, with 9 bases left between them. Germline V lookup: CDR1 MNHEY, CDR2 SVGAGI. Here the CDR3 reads CASSYRASETQYF. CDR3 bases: TGTGCCAGCAGTTACAGGGCGTCGGAGACCCAGTACTTC.

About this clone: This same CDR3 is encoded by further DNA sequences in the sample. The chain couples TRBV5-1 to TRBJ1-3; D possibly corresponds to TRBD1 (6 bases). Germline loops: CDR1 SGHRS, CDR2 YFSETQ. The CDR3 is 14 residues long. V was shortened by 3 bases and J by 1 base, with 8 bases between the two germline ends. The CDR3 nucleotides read TGCGCCAGCAGCTCCGGGACATCTGGAAACACCATATATTTT. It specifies CASSSGTSGNTIYF.

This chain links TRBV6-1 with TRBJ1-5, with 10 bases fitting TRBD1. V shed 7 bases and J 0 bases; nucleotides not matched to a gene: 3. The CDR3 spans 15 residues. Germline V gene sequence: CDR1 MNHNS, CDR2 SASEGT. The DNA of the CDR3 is TGTGCCAGCACCGGACAGGGGGTTAGCAATCAGCCCCAGCATTTT. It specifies CASTGQGVSNQPQHF.